This TCR beta chain was recovered during a study of cytomegalovirus exposure and HLA in healthy donors. Each of the donors was a healthy bone marrow donor. The germline V gene encodes CDR1 MNHEY and CDR2 SMNVEV (reference sequence). The CDR3 consists of 16 residues. V was clipped by 5 bases and J by 1 base; unmatched bases: 8. Study-level points and caveats: Later analysis suggested links between common viral pathogens and several top significant clusters. CMV serostatus was the only recorded immune exposure for donors.

The PCR ran on 60 Vbeta and 13 Jbeta primers. As processed by the authors: In a later analysis, around 11 million of 60 million to 80 million unique beta chains occurred in at least two donors. Profiling relied on immunoSEQ multiplex PCR, and the TCRdb table lists in-frame clones only, not all of them. The V and J calls and clone size were taken over from that table, and D and trimming were inferred from the DNA. The data show roughly 93,000 clones, roughly four fifths seen once. About this clone: Its cognate antigen is unknown.

This sequence joins TRBV27 and TRBJ2-5; TRBD1 matches at 9 bases. The source is a man aged 25 to 45 in good health and CMV-seronegative. The sequenced sample was PBMCs. The CDR3 region has the DNA TGTGCCAGCAGTCCAGACAGGGGGAAGGGCCAAGAGACCCAGTACTTC. It yields the protein CASSPDRGKGQETQYF.